This record concerns one TCR beta chain sequence. These data are taken from a study of OX40 agonist ivuxolimab in advanced cancers. Study-wide context: Hepatocellular carcinoma, melanoma, renal cell or head and neck cancer occurred in dose-escalation patients.

Only in-frame clones appear in the TCRdb table, and some are missing; sequencing was by immunoSEQ multiplex PCR. The data show 10,000 or so clones, 60% to 85% seen once. The sequencing here drew on CD4+ or CD8+ T cells sorted from blood, taken in a trial of the OX40 agonist ivuxolimab. This receptor was taken from an adult with an advanced solid tumor such as melanoma, head and neck, liver or kidney cancer.

The CDR3 region has the DNA TGTGCCAGCAGTTCCCAAGAGACCCAGTACTTC. It encodes CASSSQETQYF. The genes are TRBV28 and TRBJ2-5; D not resolved. CDR1 and CDR2 from the germline V gene are MDHEN and SYDVKM. The V and J ends lost 4 bases and 1 base respectively, with 1 base between them. This CDR3 region has 11 residues.